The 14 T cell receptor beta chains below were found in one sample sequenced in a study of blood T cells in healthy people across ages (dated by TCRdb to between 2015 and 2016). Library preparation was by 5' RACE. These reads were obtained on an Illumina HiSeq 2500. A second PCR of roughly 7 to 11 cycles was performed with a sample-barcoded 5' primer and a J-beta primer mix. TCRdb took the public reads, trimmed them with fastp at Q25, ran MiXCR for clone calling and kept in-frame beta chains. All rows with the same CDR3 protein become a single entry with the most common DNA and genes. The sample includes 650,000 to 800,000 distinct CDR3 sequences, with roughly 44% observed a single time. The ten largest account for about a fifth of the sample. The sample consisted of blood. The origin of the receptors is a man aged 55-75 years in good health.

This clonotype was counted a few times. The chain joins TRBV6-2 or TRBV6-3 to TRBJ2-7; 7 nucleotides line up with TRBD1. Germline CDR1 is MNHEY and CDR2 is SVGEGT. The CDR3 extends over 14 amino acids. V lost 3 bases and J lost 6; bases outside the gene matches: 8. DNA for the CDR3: TGTGCCAGCAGTTATGGGACAGAGACCTTCGAGCAGTACTTC. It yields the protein CASSYGTETFEQYF.

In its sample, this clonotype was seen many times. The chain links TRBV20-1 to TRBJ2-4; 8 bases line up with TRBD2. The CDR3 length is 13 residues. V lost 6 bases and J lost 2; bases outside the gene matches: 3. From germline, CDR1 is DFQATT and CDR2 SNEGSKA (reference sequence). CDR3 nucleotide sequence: TGCAGTGCCCTAGCGGGTACCAAAAACATTCAGTACTTC. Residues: CSALAGTKNIQYF.

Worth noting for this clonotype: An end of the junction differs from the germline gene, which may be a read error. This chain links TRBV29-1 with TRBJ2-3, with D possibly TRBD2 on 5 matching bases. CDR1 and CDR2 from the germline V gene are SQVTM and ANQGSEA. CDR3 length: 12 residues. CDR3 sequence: CSAGRLTDTQYF. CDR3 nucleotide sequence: TGTAGCGCCGGCAGACTCACAGATACGCAGTATTTT.

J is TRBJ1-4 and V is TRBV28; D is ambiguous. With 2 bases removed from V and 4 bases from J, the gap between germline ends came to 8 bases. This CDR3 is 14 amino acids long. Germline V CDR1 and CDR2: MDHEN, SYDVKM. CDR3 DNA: TGTGCCAGCAGTTTACTAACTTTTAATGAAAAACTGTTTTTT. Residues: CASSLLTFNEKLFF.

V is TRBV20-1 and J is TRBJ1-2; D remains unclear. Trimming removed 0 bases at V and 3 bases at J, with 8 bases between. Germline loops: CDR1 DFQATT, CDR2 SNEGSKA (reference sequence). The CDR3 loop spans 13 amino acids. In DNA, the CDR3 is TGCAGTGCTAGAGATTCGGCGGACTATGGCTACACCTTC. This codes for CSARDSADYGYTF.

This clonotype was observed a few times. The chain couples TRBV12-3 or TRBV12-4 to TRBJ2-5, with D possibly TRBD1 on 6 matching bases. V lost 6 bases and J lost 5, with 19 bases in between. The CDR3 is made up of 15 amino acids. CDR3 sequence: CASSYARGASETQYF. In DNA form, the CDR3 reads TGTGCCAGCAGCTATGCCAGGGGCGCGAGCGAGACCCAGTACTTC.

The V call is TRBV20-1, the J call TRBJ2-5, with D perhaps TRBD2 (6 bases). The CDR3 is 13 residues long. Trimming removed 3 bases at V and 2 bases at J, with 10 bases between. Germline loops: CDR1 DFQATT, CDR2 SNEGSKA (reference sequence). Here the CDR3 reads CSASGGVQETQYF. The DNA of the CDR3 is TGCAGTGCTAGCGGGGGAGTACAAGAGACCCAGTACTTC.

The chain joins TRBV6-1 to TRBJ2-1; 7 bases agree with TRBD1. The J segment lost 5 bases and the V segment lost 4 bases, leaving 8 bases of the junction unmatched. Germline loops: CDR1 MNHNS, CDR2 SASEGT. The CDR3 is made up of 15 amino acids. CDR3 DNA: TGTGCCAGCAGTGGGGACAGAAGAATAAACAATGAGCAGTTCTTC. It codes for CASSGDRRINNEQFF.

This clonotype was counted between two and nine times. The CDR3 sequence is CASSPRVGGHEQYF. The CDR3 DNA sequence: TGTGCCAGCAGCCCCCGGGTGGGGGGCCACGAGCAGTACTTC. This rearrangement joins TRBV7-2 to TRBJ2-7; D may correspond to TRBD1 or TRBD2 (6 bases each). The CDR3 consists of 14 residues. Germline-derived CDR1 and CDR2 are SGHTA and FQGNSA. V was cut by 5 bases and J by 5 bases, with 16 bases left in between.

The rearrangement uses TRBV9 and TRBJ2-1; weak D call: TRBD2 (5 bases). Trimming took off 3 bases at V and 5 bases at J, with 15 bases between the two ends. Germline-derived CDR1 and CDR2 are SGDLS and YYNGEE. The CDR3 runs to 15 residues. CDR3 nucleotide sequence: TGTGCCAGCAGCGCCGCGGGTCGCCCTGACAATGAGCAGTTCTTC. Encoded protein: CASSAAGRPDNEQFF.

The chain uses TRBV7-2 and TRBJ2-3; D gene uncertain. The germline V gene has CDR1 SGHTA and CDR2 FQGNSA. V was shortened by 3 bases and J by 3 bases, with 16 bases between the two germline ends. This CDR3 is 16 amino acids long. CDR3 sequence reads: CASSLSGYWSTDTQYF. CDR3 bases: TGTGCCAGCAGCTTGTCCGGGTACTGGAGTACAGATACGCAGTATTTT.

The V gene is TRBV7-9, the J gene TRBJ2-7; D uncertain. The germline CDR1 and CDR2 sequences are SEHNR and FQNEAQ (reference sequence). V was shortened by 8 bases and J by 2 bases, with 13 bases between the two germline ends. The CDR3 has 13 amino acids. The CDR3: CASHQLGPYEQYF. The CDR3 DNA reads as TGTGCCAGCCACCAATTGGGTCCCTACGAGCAGTACTTC.

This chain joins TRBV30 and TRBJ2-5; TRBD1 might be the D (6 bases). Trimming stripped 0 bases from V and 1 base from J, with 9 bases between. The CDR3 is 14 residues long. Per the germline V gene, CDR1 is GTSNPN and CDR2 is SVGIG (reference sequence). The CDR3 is CAWSVRGIQETQYF. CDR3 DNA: TGTGCCTGGAGTGTAAGGGGGATCCAAGAGACCCAGTACTTC.

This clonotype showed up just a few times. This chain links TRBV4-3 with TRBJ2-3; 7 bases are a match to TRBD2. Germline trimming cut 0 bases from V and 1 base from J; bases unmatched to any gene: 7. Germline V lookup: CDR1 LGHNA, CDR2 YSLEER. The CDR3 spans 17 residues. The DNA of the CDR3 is TGCGCCAGCAGCCAAGAGTGGAAGCGGGGAGGCACAGATACGCAGTATTTT. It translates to CASSQEWKRGGTDTQYF.